This passage covers 31 T cell receptor beta chains from one sample sequenced in a study of CD8 T cells in Susac syndrome. Random hexamers served to reverse transcribe roughly 0.45 to 1 ug RNA. TCRdb re-derived calls from the immunoSEQ multiplex PCR reads in MiXCR, one entry per CDR3 protein. Among more than 90,000 distinct CDR3 sequences listed, 90% to 95% were seen once. What was sequenced was CD4+ T cells from PBMCs. These receptors were taken from a human donor with multiple sclerosis.

The chain recombines TRBV19 with TRBJ2-1; 7 nucleotides align to TRBD2. V shed 5 bases and J 7 bases; nucleotides not matched to a gene: 11. CDR1 and CDR2 (germline): LNHDA, SQIVND (reference sequence). CDR3 length equals 15 residues. Here the CDR3 reads CASSLTAGRWNEQFF. The CDR3 DNA sequence: TGTGCCAGTAGTCTCACAGCGGGGAGGTGGAATGAGCAGTTCTTC.

CDR3 coding DNA: TGTGCCAGCAGTTACTCGGCGGCGGTGTCCTACGAGCAGTACTTC. It specifies CASSYSAAVSYEQYF. The chain is built from TRBV6-6 and TRBJ2-7; D remains ambiguous. CDR1 and CDR2 from the germline V gene are MNHNY and SVGAGI (reference sequence). V lost 0 bases to trimming and J lost 1 base, with 10 bases between them. The CDR3 loop spans 15 amino acids.

The J gene is TRBJ2-3, the V gene TRBV4-2; 8 nucleotides line up with TRBD2. With 1 base clipped from V and 3 bases from J, the junction kept 6 bases outside the gene matches. CDR3 length: 16 residues. Per germline, CDR1 LGHNA and CDR2 YNFKEQ. The CDR3 sequence is CASSQGQRGGTDTQYF. In nucleotides, the CDR3 is TGTGCCAGCAGCCAAGGTCAACGGGGGGGTACAGATACGCAGTATTTT.

The gene calls are TRBV5-1 and TRBJ1-2; possible D gene TRBD1, 6 bases. CDR1 is SGHRS and CDR2 is YFSETQ in the germline V gene. The germline V and J ends were trimmed by 4 bases and 3 bases, with 16 bases remaining between them. The CDR3 is 15 residues long. The CDR3 nucleotides are TGCGCCAGCAGCGCAGGGGTGATGGAGTACTATGGCTACACCTTC. Residues: CASSAGVMEYYGYTF.

This clonotype was seen once. V is TRBV19 and J is TRBJ1-1; D ambiguous. V was shortened by 5 bases and J by 1 base, with 17 bases between the two germline ends. The CDR3 is made up of 16 amino acids. Germline V gives CDR1 LNHDA, CDR2 SQIVND (reference sequence). The CDR3: CASSHKPGLSNTEAFF. The DNA of the CDR3 is TGTGCCAGTAGTCATAAACCGGGTTTGTCGAACACTGAAGCTTTCTTT.

The J gene is TRBJ2-4, the V gene TRBV20-1, with unresolved D. The V end was cut by 0 bases, the J end by 0 bases, with 15 bases between. Germline assignment: CDR1 DFQATT and CDR2 SNEGSKA (reference sequence). The CDR3 consists of 17 residues. The CDR3 region has the DNA TGCAGTGCTAGAGATGTAAGAGGAACTCTAGCCAAAAACATTCAGTACTTC. Protein sequence: CSARDVRGTLAKNIQYF.

This chain uses TRBV5-1 with TRBJ1-2; tentative D call: TRBD1 (5 bases). Looked up from germline, CDR1 is SGHRS and CDR2 is YFSETQ. V lost 4 bases to trimming and J lost 8 bases, with 24 bases between them. This CDR3 is built from 16 residues. CDR3 protein: CASSHQSSQGGRGYTF. The CDR3 DNA is TGCGCCAGCAGCCATCAATCCTCTCAGGGAGGGAGAGGCTACACCTTC. The whole variable domain, remainder taken from reference TRBV5-1 and TRBJ1-2, is KAGVTQTPRYLIKTRGQQVTLSCSPISGHRSVSWYQQTPGQGLQFLFEYFSETQRNKGNFPGRFSGRQFSNSRSEMNVSTLELGDSALYLCASSHQSSQGGRGYTFGSGTRLTVV.

The chain is built from TRBV20-1 and TRBJ2-3; D is ambiguous. Deletions cut 5 bases from V and 4 bases from J, with 13 bases between. The CDR3 is 13 amino acids. Germline CDR1 reads DFQATT; CDR2 reads SNEGSKA (reference sequence). CDR3 region: CSAWYPSADTQYF. The CDR3, as DNA: TGCAGTGCTTGGTACCCCTCGGCAGATACGCAGTATTTT.

The V call is TRBV4-2, the J call TRBJ1-5, with a tentative D call TRBD1 (6 bases). This CDR3 is 17 amino acids long. Trimming removed 1 base at V and 5 bases at J, with 18 bases between. Germline lookup yields CDR1 LGHNA and CDR2 YNFKEQ. The CDR3 nucleotides read TGTGCCAGCAGCCAAGGTTCAAGGGCAGGGGTCGATCAGCCCCAGCATTTT. This sequence encodes CASSQGSRAGVDQPQHF.

Note on this clonotype: The DNA is omitted, as the CDR3 cannot be located on it reliably, and the CDR3 follows TCRdb's listing. The rearrangement joins TRBV3-1 to TRBJ1-5. The germline gives CDR1 LGHDT, CDR2 YNNKEL (reference sequence). The CDR3 spans 14 amino acids, including both terminal residues. This CDR3 is CASSQDLSNSPSIF.

The CDR3 loop is CSASSRDRPLNTEAFF. The CDR3 DNA reads TGCAGTGCGAGTAGTAGGGACCGCCCTCTGAACACTGAAGCTTTCTTT. The chain couples TRBV20-1 to TRBJ1-1; a weak D match, TRBD1 (5 bases). Germline loops: CDR1 DFQATT, CDR2 SNEGSKA (reference sequence). CDR3 size: 16 residues. V gave up 6 bases and J gave up 0 bases, with 20 bases separating them.

The V gene is TRBV18, the J gene TRBJ1-5, with TRBD1 identical over 9 bases. This CDR3 has 17 residues. Losses at the gene ends were 0 bases for V and 0 bases for J; bases not matched to a gene: 3. The germline V gene encodes CDR1 KGHSH and CDR2 LQKENI. CDR3 sequence reads: CASSPPGTGNSNQPQHF. The CDR3 DNA follows: TGTGCCAGCTCACCACCGGGGACAGGGAATAGCAATCAGCCCCAGCATTTT. The full variable domain, completed using reference TRBV18 and TRBJ1-5, is NAGVMQNPRHLVRRRGQEARLRCSPMKGHSHVYWYRQLPEEGLKFMVYLQKENIIDESGMPKERFSAEFPKEGPSILRIQQVVRGDSAAYFCASSPPGTGNSNQPQHFGDGTRLSIL.

The chain joins TRBV9 to TRBJ1-6, with no clear D. This CDR3 region has 16 residues. With 0 bases removed from V and 5 bases from J, the gap between germline ends came to 12 bases. Germline V gene data show CDR1 as SGDLS and CDR2 as YYNGEE. In nucleotides, the CDR3 is TGTGCCAGCAGCGTAGACAGTTCCCCGGATAATTCACCCCTCCACTTT. Residues: CASSVDSSPDNSPLHF.

This clonotype has only one observation. This sequence joins TRBV15 and TRBJ2-3; 8 bases align to TRBD2. Germline trimming cut 5 bases from V and 12 bases from J; bases unmatched to any gene: 10. CDR3 length: 13 amino acids. From germline, CDR1 is LNHNV and CDR2 YYDKDF (reference sequence). The CDR3, as DNA: TGTGCCACCAGCGCCCGGACTAGCAGTCTTCAGTATTTT. Translation gives CATSARTSSLQYF.

The chain is built from TRBV7-9 and TRBJ1-4, with 9 bases fitting TRBD1. J was trimmed by 8 bases and V by 2 bases; bases with no gene match: 6. This CDR3 has 15 amino acids. The V gene's germline CDR1 is SEHNR and CDR2 FQNEAQ (reference sequence). Here the CDR3 DNA reads TGTGCCAGCAGCTTACCCGGGACAGGGCAGGAAAAACTGTTTTTT. It translates to CASSLPGTGQEKLFF.

The chain carries TRBV30 and TRBJ1-2; no clear D gene. Germline V gene data show CDR1 as GTSNPN and CDR2 as SVGIG (reference sequence). V shed 0 bases and J shed 8 bases, with 13 bases lying between them. CDR3 size: 13 residues. Here the CDR3 reads CAWSVQYPGGYTF. The CDR3 region has the DNA TGTGCCTGGAGTGTACAATACCCGGGAGGCTACACCTTC.

V is TRBV18 and J is TRBJ1-1; D unresolved. Germline V gives CDR1 KGHSH, CDR2 LQKENI. The CDR3 has 14 amino acids. V shed 6 bases and J shed 4 bases, with 15 bases lying between them. CDR3: CASSPQTGLTEAFF. The CDR3 DNA sequence: TGTGCCAGCTCCCCCCAAACCGGACTCACTGAAGCTTTCTTT.

V gene TRBV13 combines with J gene TRBJ2-3; 7 bases match TRBD2. V lost 4 bases and J lost 2; bases outside the gene matches: 6. This CDR3 has 15 residues. Germline V CDR1 and CDR2: PRHDT, FYEKMQ (reference sequence). The CDR3 sequence: CASSWPSGPTDTQYF. The CDR3 nucleotides are TGTGCCAGCAGCTGGCCTAGCGGACCCACAGATACGCAGTATTTT.

The genes are TRBV19 and TRBJ1-2, with 7 positions matching TRBD1. The length of the CDR3 is 14 residues. V trimming: 4 bases; J trimming: 7 bases; junction bases outside the gene matches: 9. In germline, CDR1 is LNHDA, CDR2 SQIVND (reference sequence). The CDR3 nucleotides are TGTGCCAGTAGTAAGGGGGCCGGGATTCGTGGCTACACCTTC. Translating it yields CASSKGAGIRGYTF.

V gene TRBV4-2 combines with J gene TRBJ2-7, with 7 positions matching TRBD2. The germline V gene encodes CDR1 LGHNA and CDR2 YNFKEQ. The trim removed 0 bases at V and 1 base at J, leaving 12 bases unmatched. There are 18 residues in the CDR3. The CDR3 sequence is CASSQDQRREPLSYEQYF. The CDR3 DNA is TGTGCCAGCAGCCAAGATCAGAGGCGGGAGCCGTTATCCTACGAGCAGTACTTC.

This chain connects TRBV6-6 to TRBJ1-1; 7 bases are a match to TRBD1. This CDR3 is built from 15 residues. With 0 bases clipped from V and 3 bases from J, the junction kept 4 bases outside the gene matches. CDR1 is MNHNY and CDR2 is SVGAGI in the germline V gene (reference sequence). The DNA for the CDR3 is TGTGCCAGCAGTTACTCGGTCCAGGGGGACACTGAAGCTTTCTTT. It translates to CASSYSVQGDTEAFF.

V and J are TRBV18 and TRBJ1-1; D remains ambiguous. The CDR3 has 12 amino acids. Germline V gives CDR1 KGHSH, CDR2 LQKENI. V lost 0 bases, J lost 7 bases, and 6 bases lay in between. CDR3 coding DNA: TGTGCCAGCTCACCACCCGGCGATGAAGCTTTCTTT. It translates to CASSPPGDEAFF.

The V and J genes are TRBV5-4 and TRBJ1-2, with TRBD1 matching over 11 bases. V lost 3 bases, J lost 6 bases, and 16 bases stayed unmatched. This CDR3 region has 18 residues. The germline gives CDR1 SGHNT, CDR2 YYREEE (reference sequence). The DNA for the CDR3 is TGTGCCAGCAGCTGGGAACGGGGACAGGGGGGTACCCCTCATGGCTACACCTTC. This sequence encodes CASSWERGQGGTPHGYTF.

The chain combines TRBV7-6 with TRBJ1-2; weak D call: TRBD1 (5 bases). The CDR3 has 15 amino acids. Germline V gene data show CDR1 as SGHVS and CDR2 as FNYEAQ. Trimming cost V 1 base and J 4 bases, with 13 bases left between them. This CDR3 is CASSLGTGAIYGYTF. In DNA, the CDR3 is TGTGCCAGCAGCTTAGGGACTGGGGCCATCTATGGCTACACCTTC.

The gene calls are TRBV7-3 and TRBJ1-2; 9 bases line up with TRBD1. The CDR3 contains 13 residues. Trimming removed 3 bases from V and 8 bases from J; junction bases left unmatched: 4. From germline, CDR1 is SGHTA and CDR2 FQGTGA. This CDR3 reads CASSFTGQGGYTF. In nucleotides, the CDR3 is TGTGCCAGCAGCTTCACCGGACAGGGGGGCTACACCTTC.

This chain uses TRBV24-1 with TRBJ2-7; TRBD1 might be the D (5 bases). Germline assignment: CDR1 KGHDR and CDR2 SFDVKD. Trimming shortened V by 5 bases and J by 1 base, and 5 bases separated the two germline ends. The length of the CDR3 is 12 residues. DNA for the CDR3: TGTGCCACCAGTGCAGGGTCCTACGAGCAGTACTTC. Protein sequence: CATSAGSYEQYF.

The chain uses TRBV7-9 and TRBJ1-2; TRBD1 is a possible D gene (5 bases). V lost 3 bases to trimming and J lost 2 bases, with 10 bases between them. Germline CDR1 is SEHNR and CDR2 is FQNEAQ (reference sequence). This CDR3 contains 14 residues. The CDR3 DNA follows: TGTGCCAGCAGCTTGATGGCAGGGAACTATGGCTACACCTTC. Translating gives CASSLMAGNYGYTF. Full variable domain (rest looked up from reference TRBV7-9 and TRBJ1-2): DTGVSQNPRHKITKRGQNVTFRCDPISEHNRLYWYRQTLGQGPEFLTYFQNEAQLEKSRLLSDRFSAERPKGSFSTLEIQRTEQGDSAMYLCASSLMAGNYGYTFGSGTRLTVV.

This clonotype was seen a single time. V usage is TRBV6-2 or TRBV6-3 and J usage is TRBJ1-1; no clear D. Looked up from germline, CDR1 is MNHEY and CDR2 is SVGEGT. The germline V and J ends were trimmed by 0 bases and 6 bases, with 11 bases remaining between them. CDR3 length: 14 amino acids. CDR3 in amino acids: CASSYSVQTAEAFF. The DNA of the CDR3 is TGTGCCAGCAGTTACTCGGTACAGACCGCTGAAGCTTTCTTT.

In its sample, this clonotype was seen once. This CDR3 reads CSVEAGARHTF. The CDR3 coding sequence is TGCAGCGTTGAAGCCGGGGCCAGGCACACCTTC. This sequence joins TRBV29-1 and TRBJ1-2, with D possibly TRBD1 on 5 matching bases. The CDR3 totals 11 residues. CDR1 and CDR2 (germline): SQVTM, ANQGSEA. V was pared by 1 base and J by 12 bases, with 12 bases between.

This chain joins TRBV11-2 and TRBJ1-3; no clear D. The V gene lost 5 bases and the J gene lost 0 bases, with 11 bases spanning the gap. The germline gives CDR1 SGHAT, CDR2 FQNNGV. CDR3 length equals 15 residues. The CDR3 region is CASSRSGVSGNTIYF. In nucleotides, the CDR3 is TGTGCCAGCAGCCGATCCGGGGTCTCTGGAAACACCATATATTTT.

The genes are TRBV2 and TRBJ2-5, with TRBD2 matching over 7 bases. V lost 7 bases to trimming and J lost 3 bases; unmatched junction nucleotides: 5. The CDR3 runs 13 residues. CDR1 and CDR2 from the germline V gene are SNHLY and FYNNEI. CDR3 coding DNA: TGTGCCAGCAAGCGGGGACGGGAAGAGACCCAGTACTTC. It codes for CASKRGREETQYF.